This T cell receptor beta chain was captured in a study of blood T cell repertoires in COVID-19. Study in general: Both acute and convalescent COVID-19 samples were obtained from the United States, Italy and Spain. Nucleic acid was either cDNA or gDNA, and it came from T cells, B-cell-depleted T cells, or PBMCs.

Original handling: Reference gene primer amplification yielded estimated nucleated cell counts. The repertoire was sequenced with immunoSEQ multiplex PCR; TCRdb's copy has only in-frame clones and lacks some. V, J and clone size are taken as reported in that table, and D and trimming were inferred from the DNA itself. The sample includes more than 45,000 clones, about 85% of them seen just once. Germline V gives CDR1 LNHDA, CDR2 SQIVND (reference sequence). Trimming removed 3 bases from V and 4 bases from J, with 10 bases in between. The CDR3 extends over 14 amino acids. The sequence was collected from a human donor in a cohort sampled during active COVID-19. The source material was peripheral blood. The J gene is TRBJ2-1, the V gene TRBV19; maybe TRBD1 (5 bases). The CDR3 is CASSIRTHYNEQFF. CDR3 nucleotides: TGTGCCAGTAGTATCCGGACACATTACAATGAGCAGTTCTTC. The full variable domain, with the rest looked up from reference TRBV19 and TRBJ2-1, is DGGITQSPKYLFRKEGQNVTLSCEQNLNHDAMYWYRQDPGQGLRLIYYSQIVNDFQKGDIAEGYSVSREKKESFPLTVTSAQKNPTAFYLCASSIRTHYNEQFFGPGTRLTVL.